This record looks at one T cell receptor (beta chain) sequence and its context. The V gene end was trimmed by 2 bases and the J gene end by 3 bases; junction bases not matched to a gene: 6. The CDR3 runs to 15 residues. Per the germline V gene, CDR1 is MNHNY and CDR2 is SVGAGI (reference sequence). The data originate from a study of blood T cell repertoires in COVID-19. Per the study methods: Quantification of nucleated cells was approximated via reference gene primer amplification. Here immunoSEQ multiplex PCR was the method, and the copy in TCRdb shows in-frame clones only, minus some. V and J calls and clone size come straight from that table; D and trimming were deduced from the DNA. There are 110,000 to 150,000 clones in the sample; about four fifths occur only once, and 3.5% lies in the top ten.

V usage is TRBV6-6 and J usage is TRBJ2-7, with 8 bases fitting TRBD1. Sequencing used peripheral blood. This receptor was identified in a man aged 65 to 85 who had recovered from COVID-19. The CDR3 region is CASSYPQGAGYEQYF. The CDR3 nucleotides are TGTGCCAGCAGTTACCCCCAGGGGGCAGGCTACGAGCAGTACTTC.